Each of the 3 T cell receptor beta chains below was sequenced from the same sample in a study of early T cells in non-severe SARS-CoV-2 infection. TCRdb itself ran the 5' RACE reads through MiXCR, one entry per CDR3 protein. The sample holds over 45,000 distinct CDR3 sequences, around 6% seen once. The sample consisted of whole blood. The receptors come from an adult who was a healthcare worker with PCR-confirmed SARS-CoV-2 infection or an uninfected control (not recorded which).

This clonotype came up many times. The chain employs TRBV10-3 and TRBJ1-1; D not certain. Germline CDR1 ENHRY, CDR2 SYGVKD. Trimming took 8 bases from V and 5 from J, leaving 9 bases between them. This CDR3 spans 11 amino acids. CDR3 in amino acids: CAISGNTEAFF. CDR3 DNA: TGTGCCATCTCGGGAAATACTGAAGCTTTCTTT.

This clonotype was detected many times. In DNA, the CDR3 is TGCAGTGCTAGGGGGACTGTCGACAATGAGCAGTTCTTC. This translates into CSARGTVDNEQFF. The V gene is TRBV20-1, the J gene TRBJ2-1; weak D call: TRBD2 (6 bases). The germline V and J ends were trimmed by 3 bases and 5 bases, with 11 bases remaining between them. This CDR3 contains 13 residues. CDR1 and CDR2 from the germline V gene are DFQATT and SNEGSKA (reference sequence).

There are many counts of this clonotype. This chain connects TRBV5-1 to TRBJ2-3; possibly TRBD1 or TRBD2 for D (5 bases each). Germline V gives CDR1 SGHRS, CDR2 YFSETQ. The CDR3 runs to 14 residues. Trimming took off 7 bases at V and 3 bases at J, with 15 bases between the two ends. DNA of the CDR3: TGCGCCAGCCGAACACGCGAGGGGACAGATACGCAGTATTTT. Its translation: CASRTREGTDTQYF.